The 11 T cell receptor beta chains reported below all come from one sample, sequenced in a study of beta chain features in type 1 diabetes. The investigators reverse transcribed all of the isolated RNA, so they sequenced expressed TCRB transcripts. The repertoire was sequenced with immunoSEQ multiplex PCR; TCRdb's copy has only in-frame clones and lacks some. This table holds hundreds of thousands of clones, around 10% found once. What was sequenced was naive CD4+ T cells from blood. These receptors were obtained from a woman in her 30s in good health.

CDR3 region: CSDRTGSITEAFF. The CDR3 nucleotides are TGCAGCGACCGTACAGGGTCGATCACTGAAGCTTTCTTT. The V gene is TRBV29-1, the J gene TRBJ1-1; TRBD1 might be the D (6 bases). The CDR3 length is 13 residues. The germline CDR1 and CDR2 sequences are SQVTM and ANQGSEA. With 7 bases removed from V and 4 bases from J, the gap between germline ends came to 16 bases.

This clone came up a few times. The chain uses TRBV30 and TRBJ2-7, with TRBD2 as a possible D gene (6 bases). This CDR3 has 12 amino acids. Germline CDR1 and CDR2: GTSNPN and SVGIG (reference sequence). The V end was cut by 4 bases, the J end by 5 bases, with 12 bases between. The CDR3 nucleotides are TGTGCCTGGATGGGGGGAGGCGACGAGCAGTACTTC. Its protein product is CAWMGGGDEQYF.

The V gene is TRBV7-9, the J gene TRBJ1-3, with a tentative D call TRBD1 (6 bases). Germline lookup yields CDR1 SEHNR and CDR2 FQNEAQ (reference sequence). This CDR3 has 13 residues. The CDR3 DNA reads TGTGGTGCAGGGACAACATCTGGAAACACCATATATTTT. Translating gives CGAGTTSGNTIYF. Supplemented by reference TRBV7-9 and TRBJ1-3, the full variable domain reads DTGVSQNPRHKITKRGQNVTFRCDPISEHNRLYWYRQTLGQGPEFLTYFQNEAQLEKSRLLSDRFSAERPKGSFSTLEIQRTEQGDSAMYLCGAGTTSGNTIYFGEGSWLTVV.

The chain joins TRBV18 to TRBJ2-3; 8 nucleotides agree with TRBD2. J gave up 2 bases and V 1 base, and 8 bases lay outside the gene matches. Germline loops: CDR1 KGHSH, CDR2 LQKENI. There are 17 residues in the CDR3. In nucleotides, the CDR3 is TGTGCCAGCTCACCACGGGACATAGCGGGATTCACAGATACGCAGTATTTT. Translated, it gives CASSPRDIAGFTDTQYF.

This clone has more than one count but fewer than ten. This chain joins TRBV30 and TRBJ2-5; TRBD1 matches at 9 bases. With 2 bases clipped from V and 4 bases from J, the junction kept 2 bases outside the gene matches. The CDR3 totals 13 residues. Germline-derived CDR1 and CDR2 are GTSNPN and SVGIG (reference sequence). In nucleotides, the CDR3 is TGTGCCTGGAGTCCGGGACAGGGAGAGACCCAGTACTTC. Translated, it gives CAWSPGQGETQYF.

This chain connects TRBV29-1 to TRBJ2-7; D is undetermined. The CDR3 is 12 amino acids. Trimming shortened V by 4 bases and J by 7 bases, and 14 bases separated the two germline ends. In germline, CDR1 is SQVTM, CDR2 ANQGSEA. DNA of the CDR3: TGCAGCGTTGGAGCTGAGCCCGGGGAGCAGTACTTC. It codes for CSVGAEPGEQYF.

The chain employs TRBV5-4 and TRBJ2-7; 12 bases align to TRBD2. Germline CDR1 and CDR2: SGHNT and YYREEE (reference sequence). CDR3 length: 17 residues. J gave up 5 bases and V 4 bases, and 13 bases lay outside the gene matches. CDR3 sequence reads: CASSLLGLAGASHEQYF. CDR3 DNA: TGTGCCAGCAGCCTGTTGGGACTAGCGGGCGCGAGCCACGAGCAGTACTTC. Based on the CDR3 plus reference TRBV5-4 and TRBJ2-7, the full variable domain is ETGVTQSPTHLIKTRGQQVTLRCSSQSGHNTVSWYQQALGQGPQFIFQYYREEENGRGNFPPRFSGLQFPNYSSELNVNALELDDSALYLCASSLLGLAGASHEQYFGPGTRLTVT.

This clone has just a few counts. The chain is built from TRBV10-2 and TRBJ1-5; 10 bases are shared with TRBD1. V trimming: 7 bases; J trimming: 4 bases; junction bases outside the gene matches: 7. Germline V CDR1 and CDR2: WSHSY, SAAADI. The CDR3 consists of 15 residues. In DNA form, the CDR3 reads TGCGCCAGCAAGGAGGGGACAGGGGCGAATCAGCCCCAGCATTTT. As protein: CASKEGTGANQPQHF.

The chain is built from TRBV7-9 and TRBJ1-1; 10 bases match TRBD1. The CDR3 totals 18 residues. The germline CDR1 and CDR2 sequences are SEHNR and FQNEAQ (reference sequence). V shed 3 bases and J 4 bases; nucleotides not matched to a gene: 14. CDR3: CASSFLVTRQGASTEAFF. In nucleotides, the CDR3 is TGTGCCAGCAGCTTCCTAGTCACCCGACAGGGGGCGAGCACTGAAGCTTTCTTT.

The genes are TRBV9 and TRBJ2-5; 7 bases match TRBD2. Germline CDR1 reads SGDLS; CDR2 reads YYNGEE. This CDR3 has 14 amino acids. The trim removed 4 bases at V and 3 bases at J, leaving 6 bases unmatched. CDR3 residues: CASSHWGGEETQYF. DNA for the CDR3: TGTGCCAGCAGCCATTGGGGGGGAGAAGAGACCCAGTACTTC.

J is TRBJ1-1 and V is TRBV7-9, with 9 bases identical to TRBD1. The V segment lost 1 base and the J segment 6 bases; nucleotides outside the gene matches: 6. Germline loops: CDR1 SEHNR, CDR2 FQNEAQ (reference sequence). This CDR3 has 15 amino acids. CDR3 sequence (DNA): TGTGCCAGCAGCTTAGTACAGGGACAGGGATCTGAAGCTTTCTTT. Protein product: CASSLVQGQGSEAFF.